This TCR beta chain was identified in a study of blood T cell repertoires in COVID-19. Shortly before study entry, within 2 weeks, exposed participants had met a COVID-19 case. The CDR3 is made up of 12 amino acids. The V end was cut by 1 base, the J end by 4 bases, with 7 bases between. Germline-derived CDR1 and CDR2 are SQVTM and ANQGSEA. In the case of this clone: It may be a read error: a sequence one base away is much more abundant. This CDR3 is also generated by other DNA sequences in the sample.

TCRdb keeps only in-frame clones here, not all; method: immunoSEQ multiplex PCR. The sample includes some 340,000 clones, 90% to 95% of them seen just once. The source material was PBMCs or T cells enriched from blood (not recorded which). The receptor's source is a woman aged 30 to 39 who had been exposed to COVID-19. This chain connects TRBV29-1 to TRBJ1-2; D may be TRBD1 (5 bases). This CDR3 reads CSVEVGAYGYTF. The CDR3 DNA sequence: TGCAGCGTTGAAGTTGGGGCCTATGGCTACACCTTC. Full variable domain (rest looked up from reference TRBV29-1 and TRBJ1-2): SAVISQKPSRDICQRGTSLTIQCQVDSQVTMMFWYRQQPGQSLTLIATANQGSEATYESGFVIDKFPISRPNLTFSTLTVSNMSPEDSSIYLCSVEVGAYGYTFGSGTRLTVV.